One and the same sample provided the 2 T cell receptor beta chains below, sequenced in a study of monozygotic twins with inflammatory bowel disease. TCRdb re-called the 5' RACE reads and gives one entry per CDR3 protein, without DNA. The sample table sets out roughly 320,000 distinct CDR3 sequences. Sequenced material: blood. These receptors all come from a human donor with ulcerative colitis or Crohn's disease, or a healthy co-twin of an affected twin (not recorded which).

This chain uses TRBV11-2 with TRBJ1-5; TCRdb's D call, TRBD1, is unchecked because there is no DNA. The length of the CDR3 is 20 residues. Germline V gene data show CDR1 as SGHAT and CDR2 as FQNNGV. The CDR3 sequence: CASSNRKLGTGTRSNQPQHF.

The chain links TRBV6-2 or TRBV6-3 to TRBJ2-7; there is no DNA to check the TCRdb D call of TRBD1. Looked up from germline, CDR1 is MNHEY and CDR2 is SVGEGT. CDR3 length: 15 amino acids. The CDR3 reads CASSYDRGKYYEQYF.